Listed here is a single T cell receptor beta chain. The data are from a study of CD8 T cells in Susac syndrome. Trimming cost V 4 bases and J 5 bases; bases outside gene matches: 1. The CDR3 loop spans 11 amino acids. The germline CDR1 and CDR2 sequences are SQVTM and ANQGSEA. The authors reverse transcribed roughly 0.5 to 1 ug RNA with random hexamers. TCRdb reprocessed the immunoSEQ multiplex PCR reads via MiXCR and lists one record per CDR3 protein. Seen here are some 110,000 distinct CDR3 sequences, about 92% observed once, and the top ten hold just under 0.095%. Sequenced: CD4+ T cells from PBMCs. The chain combines TRBV29-1 with TRBJ2-5, with 7 bases aligning to TRBD1. The clonotype originates from a human donor with multiple sclerosis. The CDR3 reads CSVVGGETQYF. DNA of the CDR3: TGCAGCGTTGTAGGGGGCGAGACCCAGTACTTC.